This T cell receptor beta chain came from a study of cytomegalovirus exposure and HLA in healthy donors (dated by TCRdb to the late 2010s). About the study as a whole: In an earlier analysis of several hundred of the donors, around 300 Gb of sequence data and 117 million unique TCR beta sequences from 150 million to 200 million T cells were reported. Roughly 300 gigabases of sequencing data and around 85 million unique TCR sequences made up an early release that covered several hundred HLA-typed donors. Among the roughly 390 genotyped donors, about 85% belonged to the genetic ancestry cluster associated with self-reported Caucasian donors. The aim of the study was to test whether cataloging public T cell receptors could identify signatures of past pathogen exposure. The T cell repertoires of 666 subjects were profiled by immunosequencing and related to cytomegalovirus serostatus. In addition to the first cohort of 666 subjects, a separate validation cohort of over 90 different subjects was used. To predict cytomegalovirus infection status, the study brought together high-throughput TCR immunosequencing, statistical association of individual TCRs with disease status, and machine learning. A later analysis re-analyzed previously published TCR beta repertoires from approximately 670 donors and added high-resolution HLA genotyping to study TCR occurrence patterns. Rather than using new phenotypic data, the later analysis identified candidate immune exposures from TCR beta sequences and from how often those sequences occurred across donors. To decide whether each TCR beta V gene segment behaved as functional or pseudogenic, an earlier analysis of several hundred of the donors relied on high-throughput TCR beta sequencing. Donor age, sex, ethnicity and CMV serostatus were compiled alongside the repertoire data. A later genetic analysis used genome-wide SNP genotypes for about 60% of the 666 donors, treating that subset as a discovery cohort. Every discovery cohort repertoire had been produced on one sequencing platform. Class I and class II HLA loci were covered by the typing at four-digit resolution. The number of typed donors differed by locus: about 620-630 for A, B, C, DRB1 and DQB1; approximately 540 for DQA1; 606 for DPA1; and approximately 450 for DPB1. Five DR-DQ haplotypes were handled as single units for association and clustering, since linkage in the cohort was strong. Among roughly 400 genotyped donors of the cohort, an average of roughly 230,000 unique TCR beta nucleotide sequences was sequenced per donor, of which about 19% were non-productive.

From a lookup of the germline V gene, CDR1 and CDR2 are SNHLY and FYNNEI. Trimming takes 6 bases off V and 0 bases off J; junction bases not matched to a gene: 3. The CDR3 starts with the cysteine, ends with the phenylalanine, and has 14 residues. Only CDR3 DNA is held: 42 bases, read in frame from base 1. The research as a whole found: Because counts were too low, roughly 17 rarely observed V segments, including chromosome 9 orphons, were left out of the earlier analysis of about 620 of the donors. In a later analysis, several top co-occurrence clusters were reported to appear linked to parvovirus B19, influenza, CMV and Epstein-Barr virus. In a later analysis, the rate of TCR association differed among HLA loci, with DRB1 alleles having the most associated TCRs and HLA-C alleles having the fewest. The only immune exposure information available for the cohort was CMV serostatus. The presence/absence analyses assumed that sequencing depth was roughly uniform across donors, and that assumption may not be true. Assigning TCR associations to individual alleles was difficult when HLA alleles, especially DR and DQ, strongly co-occurred. The classifier was reported to diagnose cytomegalovirus status with high specificity and sensitivity in both the original cohort and the validation cohort. Most TCR sequences were seen in very few donors, while some public TCRs were found in many individuals. In a later genetic analysis, fewer N-insertions in productive TCRs were reported among donors in an Asian-associated ancestry cluster than the roughly 640-donor mean. Correlated functional status among segregating V segments might reflect linkage disequilibrium, but an unknown experimental factor could not be ruled out. Because the 87-base-pair reads could not distinguish some IMGT-functional V segments, including TRBV6-2 and TRBV6-3, those segments were excluded. Only TCR beta chains were sequenced in this cohort, and the absence of alpha or paired-chain data limited detectable features. A cluster of highly shared sequence variants was judged likely to represent a technical artifact of the sequencing pipeline. In an earlier analysis of some 500 of the donors, most TCR beta V segments were observed in productive rearrangements about 87% or about 30% of the time, broadly matching IMGT annotations. A few of the identified cytomegalovirus-associated TCR beta chains were confirmed in vitro to be specific for cytomegalovirus antigens. Compared with equally common non-associated chains, HLA-associated TCR beta chains in a later analysis were more clonally expanded and had lower generation probabilities. A later analysis found that most CMV-associated TCR beta chains appeared HLA-restricted, with HLA associations seemingly driven largely by CMV exposure. According to the authors, the approach could potentially be generalized to other disease states and immunological phenotypes. A further reported finding was that TCR beta sequences accurately predicted the HLA-A and HLA-B alleles for most subjects in the first cohort. In a later genetic analysis, a missense DCLRE1C variant was associated with V-gene and J-gene trimming of TCR beta chains, and the association was replicated in an independent cohort. Because HLA typing was unavailable for some donors at each locus, only the typed subset was used in association tests. In the study, about 150 TCR beta chains were listed as associated with cytomegalovirus. At a false discovery rate of 0.05, a later analysis linked under 20,000 TCR beta sequences to specific HLA alleles.

The cohort was made up of several hundred healthy bone marrow donors. At the time of sampling, every cohort member was nominally healthy, though immune exposures that went unrecorded were likely present. The donor was CMV seropositive and belonged to the group of around 300 seropositive cohort members. A peripheral blood sample was provided by each donor, and peripheral blood mononuclear cells were used for TCR beta sequencing. Genomic DNA was extracted from the blood cell samples with the Qiagen DNeasy Blood Extraction Kit. Libraries were constructed by the immunoSEQ multiplex PCR assay. The multiplex PCR relied on a mix of 60 forward primers for TCR Vbeta segments and 13 reverse primers for TCR Jbeta segments. The CDR3 region of rearranged TCR beta genes was amplified from genomic DNA with a multiplex PCR assay. On the Illumina HiSeq System, the amplified TCR beta libraries were sequenced as 87-base-pair reads. On the authors' methods: In a later analysis, some 80 million unique TCR beta chains were counted across the roughly 610 repertoires, and approximately 11 million of these chains were shared by at least two donors. A nearest-neighbor algorithm error-corrected the raw reads and collapsed the reads into unique sequences, merging closely related sequences to remove PCR and sequencing errors. CDR3 sequences were aligned to IMGT reference sequences to assign V, D and J gene segments. Each retained sequence needed at least a six-nucleotide match to both a V gene segment and a J gene segment. Rearrangements were classified as productive when the CDR3 lacked stop codons and remained in frame with V and J, and all other rearrangements were classified as non-productive. Following IMGT convention, CDR3 was defined as the stretch from the second conserved V-encoded cysteine up to the conserved J-encoded phenylalanine. The earlier analysis of 587 of the donors excluded sequences that lacked an unambiguous match to a single V gene segment. An earlier analysis of about 600 of the donors called V segments functional above 56.7% productive rearrangements and segregating when the between-donor standard deviation exceeded 5%. To diagnose cytomegalovirus status from the catalog of TCR beta chain sequences, a statistical classification framework was built. In a later analysis, V and J genes were assigned by comparing TCR nucleotide sequences against IMGT/GENE-DB human TR gene sequences. Using the TCRdist pipeline, a later analysis assigned CDR3 sequences along with most-parsimonious VDJ recombination scenarios. In a later analysis, each TCR beta chain was defined by its CDR3 amino acid sequence together with its V-gene family, and reads without a unique V-gene family were excluded. A later analysis removed 500 to 650 highly shared, low-generation-probability nucleotide sequences to deal with suspected cross-contamination and a sequencing artifact. For each public chain, a later analysis derived a clonal expansion index from normalized ranks of inferred template counts within each repertoire. A later analysis computed generation probabilities with a VDJ recombination model fitted to out-of-frame rearrangements, and checked the results against IGoR. A later analysis scored TCR-TCR, TCR-HLA and TCR-CMV co-occurrence with hypergeometric tests, applying a repertoire-size bias correction to TCR pairs. False discovery rates were estimated in a later analysis by permuting HLA or CMV assignments 20 times. In a later analysis, co-occurring TCRs were grouped using DBSCAN, with TCRdist sequence similarity added in when clustering inside HLA-allele-positive subsets. For co-occurrence clustering, repertoires with fewer than 30,000 or more than 120,000 public chains were excluded, along with roughly 5 repertoires with anomalous nucleotide sharing. The source is immuneACCESS, and TCRdb retained only in-frame sequences with V and J called. Part of the clones is not carried over; for the studies checked, unresolved V genes explain less than half of this, and the remainder is unexplained. The DNA gave D and trimming, while V, J and clone size come from that table. The sample table contains 150,000 to 200,000 clones; only one count was recorded for 60% to 80% of them. The ten largest clones represent 5% to 8% of the sample.

Notes on this clone: The antigen it recognizes is unknown. Base-call qualities are not available, and no considerably larger clone is one nucleotide away.

The source of this sequence is a man aged 35 to 55 in good health and CMV-seropositive. Sequencing input: PBMCs. The chain uses TRBV2 and TRBJ1-2, with 8 central nucleotides matching TRBD1. The CDR3 region reads CASSGTGANYGYTF. The DNA is TGTGCCAGCAGCGGGACAGGTGCTAACTATGGCTACACCTTC.